This T cell receptor beta chain was obtained from a study of blood T cells in healthy people across ages. With regard to this clonotype: Its antigen remains unidentified.

The J segment lost 3 bases and the V segment lost 4 bases, leaving 3 bases of the junction unmatched. The CDR3 consists of 16 residues. In germline, CDR1 is LGHDT, CDR2 YNNKEL (reference sequence). Then a second PCR, running roughly 7 to 12 cycles, was carried out with a sample-barcoded 5' primer and a J-beta primer mix. Every molecule of cDNA carried a tag from a template-switch adaptor with 12 random nucleotides. TCRdb itself ran the 5' RACE reads through MiXCR, one entry per CDR3 protein. The data hold about 1,800,000 distinct CDR3 sequences, with approximately 30% observed a single time. Study-level results: Roughly linearly, TCR beta diversity per million T cells fell as age increased.

This clonotype originated in a woman in her thirties in good health. Sequenced material: blood. This chain uses TRBV3-1 with TRBJ2-1; the match to TRBD2 covers 13 bases. CDR3: CASSRGLAGRYNEQFF. The DNA for the CDR3 is TGTGCCAGCAGCCGGGGACTAGCGGGACGCTACAATGAGCAGTTCTTC.